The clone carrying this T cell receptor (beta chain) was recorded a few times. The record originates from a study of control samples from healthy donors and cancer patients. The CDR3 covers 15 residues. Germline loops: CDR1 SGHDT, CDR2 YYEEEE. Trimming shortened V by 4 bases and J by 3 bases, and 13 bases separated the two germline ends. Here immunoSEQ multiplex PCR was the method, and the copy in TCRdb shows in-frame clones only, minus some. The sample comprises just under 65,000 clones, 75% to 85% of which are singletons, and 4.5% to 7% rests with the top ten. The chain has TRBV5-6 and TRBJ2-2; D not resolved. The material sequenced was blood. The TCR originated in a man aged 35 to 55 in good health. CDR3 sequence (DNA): TGTGCCAGCAGCCCCCCGGTATTGGACACCGGGGAGCTGTTTTTT. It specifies CASSPPVLDTGELFF.